Listed below are T cell receptor beta chains from one sample, sequenced in a study of shared clonotypes between healthy human individuals. Measured with immunoSEQ multiplex PCR; TCRdb has only the in-frame clones, and not every one. The data contain roughly 1 million clones, approximately 72% of them seen just once; the ten biggest clones take up about 1.4%. The sample consisted of memory CD4+ T cells sorted from blood. The receptors were gathered from a man aged 18 to 30 in good health. Each CDR3 is given with its conserved first and last residue. D genes are given only for firm matches. Where a row states a size, it is once, few, many or the class of an expanded clone; other rows omit it.

clone size,D gene,J gene,V gene,CDR3 DNA,CDR3 protein
.,TRBD1,TRBJ1-4,TRBV5-1,TGCGCCAGCAGCGGCGGACAGGGAAGTCTTGGCACTAATGAAAAACTGTTTTTT,CASSGGQGSLGTNEKLFF
.,.,TRBJ2-3,TRBV10-3,TGTGCCACCGATCGCGGAGGGAACACAGATACGCAGTATTTT,CATDRGGNTDTQYF
.,.,TRBJ1-1,TRBV27,TGTGCCAGCAGTTTTACCGGACAGACTGAAGCTTTCTTT,CASSFTGQTEAFF
few,.,TRBJ1-6,TRBV28,TGTGCCAGCAGTTTAGGGGGGCGCGATTCACCCCTCCACTTT,CASSLGGRDSPLHF
.,TRBD2,TRBJ2-7,TRBV6-1,TGTGCCAGCAGTGAAAGGACTAGCGCCAAGTACGAGCAGTACTTC,CASSERTSAKYEQYF
.,TRBD1,TRBJ2-5,TRBV18,TGTGCCAGCTCACCACCGGGACAGTCGGTCGGGACCCAGTACTTC,CASSPPGQSVGTQYF
.,.,TRBJ2-7,TRBV19,TGTGCCAGTAGGCCCGGGGGAGGTGTCGACGAGCAGTACTTC,CASRPGGGVDEQYF
.,.,TRBJ1-1,TRBV7-8,TGTGCCAGCAGCTTAGGGGAAAGCACTGAAGCTTTCTTT,CASSLGESTEAFF
.,TRBD1,TRBJ2-5,TRBV5-1,TGCGCCAGCAGCTTGGAACAGGGGAGTTGGGCCCAGTACTTC,CASSLEQGSWAQYF
.,.,TRBJ1-6,TRBV30,TGTGCCTGGAGTGCGGGACACCTGATGAGCTCCTATAATTCACCCCTCCACTTT,CAWSAGHLMSSYNSPLHF
.,.,TRBJ2-5,TRBV30,TGTGCCTCAAAGCGGGAGACCCAGTACTTC,CASKRETQYF
.,TRBD1,TRBJ1-2,TRBV6-1,TGTGCCAGCAGGATAGGGACAGGAATATATGGCTACACCTTC,CASRIGTGIYGYTF
.,.,TRBJ2-2,TRBV9,TGTGCCAGCAGCGTAATTAGCGCGAACACCGGGGAGCTGTTTTTT,CASSVISANTGELFF
.,.,TRBJ1-2,TRBV6-1,TGTGCCAGCAGTGCCCGGACAGCTTCAGTCTATGGCTACACCTTC,CASSARTASVYGYTF
once,.,TRBJ2-7,TRBV30,TGTGCCTGGAGTGCCTCAAGTACCGGGCAGCAGTACTTC,CAWSASSTGQQYF
.,.,TRBJ2-5,TRBV4-1,TGCGCCAGCAGCCAACAACCGAGCGGCGAGACCCAGTACTTC,CASSQQPSGETQYF
.,.,TRBJ2-6,TRBV9,TGTGCCAGCAGCGTATCCTCCGCTGGGGCCAACGTCCTGACTTTC,CASSVSSAGANVLTF
.,.,TRBJ2-3,TRBV28,TGTGCCAGCAGTGGAAGTTCCTTTAGCACAGATACGCAGTATTTT,CASSGSSFSTDTQYF
.,.,TRBJ2-1,TRBV29-1,TGCAGCGTTGAAGACACGGGACAGTTCTTC,CSVEDTGQFF
.,.,TRBJ2-6,TRBV5-1,TGCGCCAGCAGCTTGGACGTTTACTCTGGGGCCAACGTCCTGACTTTC,CASSLDVYSGANVLTF
.,TRBD2,TRBJ2-2,TRBV6-5,TGTGCCAGCAGCCGGACTAGCGGTACCGGGGAGCTGTTTTTT,CASSRTSGTGELFF
.,.,TRBJ1-2,TRBV6-1,TGTGCCAGCAGACAAGGGACTTCCTATGGCTACACCTTC,CASRQGTSYGYTF
.,.,TRBJ1-1,TRBV10-1,TGCGCCAGCAGTAAGAGGGTTGGGACTGAAGCTTTCTTT,CASSKRVGTEAFF
.,TRBD1,TRBJ2-7,TRBV7-2,TGTGCCAGCAGCTTAGTAAGGACAGGGGCCTACGAGCAGTACTTC,CASSLVRTGAYEQYF
.,.,TRBJ2-3,TRBV4-1,TGCGCCAGCAGCCAAGATTTAGCGAGGACAGATACGCAGTATTTT,CASSQDLARTDTQYF
few,.,TRBJ1-2,TRBV28,TGTGCCAGCAGTTCTGACATGGGAGGCTACACCTTC,CASSSDMGGYTF
once,TRBD2,TRBJ2-5,TRBV5-1,TGCGCCAGCAGCGCTAGCGGGAGTGAGACCCAGTACTTC,CASSASGSETQYF
.,.,TRBJ2-5,TRBV2,TGTGCCAGCAGCACGCTAGGGGAGACCCAGTACTTC,CASSTLGETQYF
.,.,TRBJ2-7,TRBV5-1,TGCGCCAGCAGCTTGTCCCCAGGGGCCTACGAGCAGTACTTC,CASSLSPGAYEQYF
once,.,TRBJ2-5,TRBV10-3,TGTGCCACCCAGGGCGGGGGCGGTGGAGAGACCCAGTACTTC,CATQGGGGGETQYF
.,.,TRBJ1-4,TRBV25-1,TGTGCCAGCAGTGAAAGGGACCCTGAAAAACTGTTTTTT,CASSERDPEKLFF
.,TRBD2,TRBJ2-7,TRBV28,TGTGCCAGCAGTTTAACTAGCGGGAGGTGGACCTACGAGCAGTACTTC,CASSLTSGRWTYEQYF
.,.,TRBJ2-1,TRBV9,TGTGCCAGCACTCCAGACTCTTCCTACAATGAGCAGTTCTTC,CASTPDSSYNEQFF
.,.,TRBJ2-1,TRBV7-9,TGTGCCAGCAGCTTACAGAACGGTGAGCAGTTCTTC,CASSLQNGEQFF
.,.,TRBJ2-2,TRBV5-1,TGCGCCAGCAGCCGGCAGACCCCGAACACCGGGGAGCTGTTTTTT,CASSRQTPNTGELFF
.,.,TRBJ1-5,TRBV11-3,TGTGCCAGCAACCAGGGTTATCAGCCCCAGCATTTT,CASNQGYQPQHF
.,TRBD1,TRBJ1-2,TRBV18,TGTGCCAGCTCAGGGGACAGGACAAGTAACTATGGCTACACCTTC,CASSGDRTSNYGYTF
.,.,TRBJ2-5,TRBV30,TGTGCCTGGAGTTTGGGGAGGGAGACCCAGTACTTC,CAWSLGRETQYF
few,.,TRBJ2-7,TRBV6-1,TGTGCCAGCAGTCAAGAGAGGGGTTCGACGTACGAGCAGTACTTC,CASSQERGSTYEQYF
once,.,TRBJ1-3,TRBV13,TGTGCCAGCAGCTCAGCGAGCTCTGGAAACACCATATATTTT,CASSSASSGNTIYF
.,.,TRBJ2-1,TRBV11-2,TGTGCCAGCAGCCGAAGGGACGTGAGCTCCTACAATGAGCAGTTCTTC,CASSRRDVSSYNEQFF
.,TRBD1,TRBJ1-2,TRBV5-8,TGTGCCAGCAGCTTGGTCGGTTGGGACAGGGGGCCCTATGGCTACACCTTC,CASSLVGWDRGPYGYTF
.,.,TRBJ1-1,TRBV5-1,TGCGCCAGCAGCTCCGCCTCGGGGATGAACACTGAAGCTTTCTTT,CASSSASGMNTEAFF
.,TRBD1,TRBJ2-7,TRBV19,TGTGCCAGTAGTATAAGAACAGGGGGTCACGAGCAGTACTTC,CASSIRTGGHEQYF
.,.,TRBJ1-1,TRBV27,TGTGCCAGCTACGATACATACACTGAAGCTTTCTTT,CASYDTYTEAFF
.,TRBD1,TRBJ1-3,TRBV6-1,TGTGCCACCGAGGACAGGGACTCTGGAAACACCATATATTTT,CATEDRDSGNTIYF
once,TRBD1,TRBJ2-7,TRBV6-1,TGTGCCAGCAGTACCCGGGACAGGGGCGCCTACGAGCAGTACTTC,CASSTRDRGAYEQYF
.,.,TRBJ1-6,TRBV19,TGTGCCAGTAGTGAGGGGTCCTATAATTCACCCCTCCACTTT,CASSEGSYNSPLHF
.,TRBD1,TRBJ2-5,TRBV9,TGTGCCAGCAGCCCTCGTCTGGGGGGACAGGGACAAGAGACCCAGTACTTC,CASSPRLGGQGQETQYF
.,TRBD1,TRBJ2-7,TRBV25-1,TGTGCCAGCAGGTCCGACAGGGCAGTGGGCTACGAGCAGTACTTC,CASRSDRAVGYEQYF
.,.,TRBJ1-5,TRBV7-2,TGTGCCAGCAGCTTCTTTGCGGGGGTGGGTCAGCCCCAGCATTTT,CASSFFAGVGQPQHF